Below are 16 T cell receptor beta chains sequenced from a single sample in a study of T cell responses to AZD1222 COVID-19 vaccine. Sequencing was performed with immunoSEQ multiplex PCR; in TCRdb, only in-frame clones are kept and a portion is missing. The sample shows roughly 130,000 clones, around 83% of them seen only once. Specimen: peripheral blood, collected on day 0 of AZD1222 vaccination. The source is an adult in good health.

The V call is TRBV5-8, the J call TRBJ1-5, with no clear D. This CDR3 is built from 15 residues. The V end lost 5 bases, the J end lost 7 bases, and 19 bases lay between the germline ends. From germline, CDR1 is SGHTS and CDR2 YDEGEE. The CDR3 sequence is CASSILMQDRQPQHF. The CDR3 nucleotides read TGTGCCAGCAGTATTTTAATGCAGGATAGGCAGCCCCAGCATTTT.

The chain employs TRBV15 and TRBJ1-4, with 7 bases identical to TRBD1. Germline trimming cut 5 bases from V and 7 bases from J; bases unmatched to any gene: 7. CDR3 size: 14 residues. CDR1 is LNHNV, CDR2 YYDKDF, per germline (reference sequence). The CDR3 sequence is CATSGTAFFEKLFF. The DNA for the CDR3 is TGTGCCACCAGCGGGACAGCCTTCTTTGAAAAACTGTTTTTT. The variable domain in full, completed from reference TRBV15 and TRBJ1-4, reads DAMVIQNPRYQVTQFGKPVTLSCSQTLNHNVMYWYQQKSSQAPKLLFHYYDKDFNNEADTPDNFQSRRPNTSFCFLDIRSPGLGDTAMYLCATSGTAFFEKLFFGSGTQLSVL.

The gene calls are TRBV2 and TRBJ2-7; possible D gene TRBD1, 6 bases. This CDR3 has 13 residues. The germline V gene has CDR1 SNHLY and CDR2 FYNNEI. V lost 8 bases, J lost 1 base, and 12 bases lay in between. The CDR3 DNA sequence: TGTGCCAGCGGGCGGCAGGGGTCCTACGAGCAGTACTTC. Amino acids: CASGRQGSYEQYF.

The rearrangement links TRBV5-5 to TRBJ2-1, with D unresolved. This CDR3 has 17 residues. Germline-derived CDR1 and CDR2 are SGHKS and YYEKEE (reference sequence). The V end lost 0 bases, the J end lost 8 bases, and 21 bases lay between the germline ends. The CDR3 DNA reads TGTGCCAGCAGCTTGGAATCTAGGGTAGGTGGGTATGATGAGCAGTTCTTC. Its translation is CASSLESRVGGYDEQFF.

On this clone: Other nucleotide sequences from this sample produce the same CDR3. J is TRBJ1-1 and V is TRBV18; D may be TRBD1 (6 bases). Deletions cut 3 bases from V and 2 bases from J, with 10 bases between. This CDR3 has 14 amino acids. Germline V gene data show CDR1 as KGHSH and CDR2 as LQKENI. CDR3 protein: CASSPRGGNTEAFF. In DNA form, the CDR3 reads TGTGCCAGCTCACCGAGGGGGGGTAACACTGAAGCTTTCTTT.

The chain has TRBV19 and TRBJ1-5; no clear D. This CDR3 is built from 15 residues. Trimming stripped 8 bases from V and 5 bases from J, with 19 bases between. CDR1 is LNHDA, CDR2 SQIVND, per germline (reference sequence). The CDR3 loop reads CASLTSATYDQPQHF. CDR3 sequence (DNA): TGTGCCAGTCTAACGTCGGCGACCTATGATCAGCCCCAGCATTTT.

V and J are TRBV5-1 and TRBJ2-2, with D unclear. The CDR3 totals 13 residues. V was pared by 3 bases and J by 6 bases, with 9 bases between. Germline lookup yields CDR1 SGHRS and CDR2 YFSETQ. The CDR3 bases are TGCGCCAGCAGCTCGGACGAGGCCGGGGAGCTGTTTTTT. It encodes CASSSDEAGELFF.

This rearrangement joins TRBV29-1 to TRBJ2-1, with D perhaps TRBD2 (7 bases). The germline V gene encodes CDR1 SQVTM and CDR2 ANQGSEA. Trimming removed 6 bases from V and 4 bases from J, with 19 bases in between. The CDR3 loop spans 15 amino acids. The CDR3 DNA is TGCAGCGTCAGCCGGGGGCGGGGGCTATACAATGAGCAGTTCTTC. It is translated as CSVSRGRGLYNEQFF.

V gene TRBV3-1 (or the pseudogene TRBV3-2) combines with J gene TRBJ2-1; D not resolved. Between the trimmed V and J ends, which lost 1 base and 3 bases, there was a span of 10 bases. Per the germline V gene, CDR1 is LGHDT and CDR2 is YNNKEL (reference sequence). The CDR3 covers 15 residues. The CDR3 sequence: CASSQGPGIYNEQFF. CDR3 bases: TGTGCCAGCAGCCAAGGTCCAGGAATCTACAATGAGCAGTTCTTC.

The CDR3 spells CASSRDRGRWEQYF. CDR3 DNA: TGTGCCAGCAGCCGGGACAGGGGGCGGTGGGAGCAGTACTTC. V usage is TRBV11-2 and J usage is TRBJ2-7; 12 positions match TRBD1. V gave up 5 bases and J gave up 7 bases; unmatched junction bases: 6. Germline V gene data show CDR1 as SGHAT and CDR2 as FQNNGV. This CDR3 is built from 14 residues.

The J gene is TRBJ2-1, the V gene TRBV5-1; D is possibly TRBD2 (6 bases). Germline V gene sequence: CDR1 SGHRS, CDR2 YFSETQ. This CDR3 is built from 16 residues. V lost 0 bases and J lost 0, with 10 bases in between. CDR3 amino acids: CASSLGLGSSYNEQFF. CDR3 nucleotides: TGCGCCAGCAGCTTGGGACTAGGGAGCTCCTACAATGAGCAGTTCTTC. The full variable domain, in which reference TRBV5-1 and TRBJ2-1 provide the parts outside the CDR3, is KAGVTQTPRYLIKTRGQQVTLSCSPISGHRSVSWYQQTPGQGLQFLFEYFSETQRNKGNFPGRFSGRQFSNSRSEMNVSTLELGDSALYLCASSLGLGSSYNEQFFGPGTRLTVL.

This clone is a singleton in its sample. The chain employs TRBV2 and TRBJ1-5; D may be TRBD1 (6 bases). In germline, CDR1 is SNHLY, CDR2 FYNNEI. V was shortened by 6 bases and J by 4 bases, with 19 bases between the two germline ends. The CDR3 totals 16 residues. CDR3: CASSFYRALGNQPQHF. The CDR3 nucleotides read TGTGCCAGCAGCTTCTACAGGGCTCTAGGGAATCAGCCCCAGCATTTT.

The chain couples TRBV3-1 (or the pseudogene TRBV3-2) to TRBJ2-1, with D unresolved. V lost 1 base and J 3 bases, leaving 1 base between the germline ends. Germline-derived CDR1 and CDR2 are LGHDT and YNNKEL (reference sequence). This CDR3 contains 12 residues. CDR3 DNA sequence: TGTGCCAGCAGCCAAGTCTACAATGAGCAGTTCTTC. Encoded protein: CASSQVYNEQFF.

The chain uses TRBV14 and TRBJ1-2; a possible D gene is TRBD1 (5 bases). Trimming shortened V by 3 bases and J by 7 bases, and 18 bases separated the two germline ends. Germline CDR1 SGHDN, CDR2 FVKESK. This CDR3 has 15 amino acids. In nucleotides, the CDR3 is TGTGCCAGCAGCCAGGACGGGGCTCCTGTGGGTGGCTACACCTTC. This codes for CASSQDGAPVGGYTF.

This rearrangement joins TRBV15 to TRBJ1-1; 12 nucleotides align to TRBD1. The junction had 3 bases not matched to a gene; V was cut back by 6 bases and J by 1 base. There are 15 residues in the CDR3. The germline gives CDR1 LNHNV, CDR2 YYDKDF (reference sequence). The CDR3 sequence: CATRGQGAPNTEAFF. The CDR3 DNA sequence: TGTGCCACCAGGGGACAGGGGGCGCCGAACACTGAAGCTTTCTTT.

This chain uses TRBV5-6 with TRBJ2-7, with TRBD1 matching over 7 bases. CDR3 length: 13 amino acids. Germline trimming cut 4 bases from V and 5 bases from J; bases unmatched to any gene: 6. In germline, CDR1 is SGHDT, CDR2 YYEEEE. The CDR3 DNA sequence: TGTGCCAGCAGCGCTCGGGACAGCCACGAGCAGTACTTC. Residues: CASSARDSHEQYF.